This T cell receptor (beta chain) was recovered during a study of cytomegalovirus exposure and HLA in healthy donors. Background on the study: Within an early data release were about 85 million unique TCRs drawn from HLA-typed donors. Findings and caveats of the study: TCR beta sequences numbering 16,951 were associated with HLA alleles at 0.05 false discovery rate in a later analysis. The authors later linked a missense DCLRE1C variant to TCR beta V- and J-gene trimming. Some TCR beta chains (around 180 of them) were listed as cytomegalovirus-associated.

Amplification used 60 Vbeta primers and 13 Jbeta primers. Profiling relied on immunoSEQ multiplex PCR, and the TCRdb table lists in-frame clones only, not all of them. The sample lists approximately 100,000 clones; about 81% were seen once. Comment on this clone: Antigen unknown.

The receptor's source is a man aged 40-49 years in good health and CMV-seronegative. Sample: PBMCs.

The CDR3, as DNA: TGTGCCAGCAGTTCCTCGGGACTTCGGTGGGAGCAGTACTTC. Translating it yields CASSSSGLRWEQYF. The gene calls are TRBV27 and TRBJ2-7; TRBD2 is a possible D gene (6 bases). This CDR3 has 14 amino acids. V lost 4 bases to trimming and J lost 7 bases, with 17 bases between them. The germline CDR1 and CDR2 sequences are MNHEY and SMNVEV (reference sequence).